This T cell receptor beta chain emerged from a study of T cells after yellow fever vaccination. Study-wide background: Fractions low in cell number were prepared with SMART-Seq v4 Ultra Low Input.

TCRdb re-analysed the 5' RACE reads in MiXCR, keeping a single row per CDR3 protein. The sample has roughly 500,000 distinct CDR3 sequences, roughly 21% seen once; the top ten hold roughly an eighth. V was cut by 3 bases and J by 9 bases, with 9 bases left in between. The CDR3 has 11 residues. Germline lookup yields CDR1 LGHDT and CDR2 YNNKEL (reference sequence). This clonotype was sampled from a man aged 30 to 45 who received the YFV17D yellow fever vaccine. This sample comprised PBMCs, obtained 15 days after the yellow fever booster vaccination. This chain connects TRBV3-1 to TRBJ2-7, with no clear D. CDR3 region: CASSHTTVQYF. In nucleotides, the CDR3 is TGTGCCAGCAGCCATACTACGGTGCAGTACTTC.